This TCR beta chain was recorded in a study of T cells in Graves' hyperthyroidism and ophthalmopathy. Reasons for excluding patients were uncontrolled infection, other autoimmune disease, pregnancy or lactation. Trimming removed 5 bases from V and 7 bases from J, with 14 bases in between. The CDR3 covers 13 residues. Germline V lookup: CDR1 MDHEN, CDR2 SYDVKM. Amplification yielded TCR beta CDR3 regions, with RNA transcripts as the source. Using the HTBI primer set, a first-round RT-PCR was run on the TCR CDR3. A single record per CDR3 protein comes from TCRdb applying MiXCR to the multiplex PCR reads. The data hold nearly 250,000 distinct CDR3 sequences, with over 20% observed a single time.

Input material: blood. The chain uses TRBV28 and TRBJ1-1; D call uncertain. This receptor was identified in a woman in her 40s with Graves' ophthalmopathy. The CDR3 spells CASSLGDIGEAFF. CDR3 coding DNA: TGTGCCAGCAGTCTTGGGGATATAGGTGAAGCTTTCTTT.